Listed below are T cell receptor beta chains from one sample, sequenced in a study of T cells in Graves' hyperthyroidism and ophthalmopathy. TCRdb re-called the multiplex PCR reads through MiXCR, storing one row per CDR3 protein. The sample gives about 200,000 distinct CDR3 sequences, about a sixth of which show up once; about 56% is in the top ten. Sequenced sample: blood. The receptors derive from a woman aged 45-60 years with Graves' hyperthyroidism. CDR3s include the opening cysteine and the closing phenylalanine or tryptophan. D genes are given only for firm matches. Clone size is not always given. Where it is, it says once, few, many or a class for expanded clones.

V gene: TRBV19; D gene: TRBD1; clone size: few; J gene: TRBJ2-5; CDR3 protein: CASSTSGGREETQYF; CDR3 DNA: TGTGCCAGTAGTACCTCAGGGGGAAGGGAAGAGACCCAGTACTTC
V gene: TRBV6-1; D gene: NA; clone size: many; J gene: TRBJ2-5; CDR3 protein: CASRKQETQYF; CDR3 DNA: TGTGCCAGCAGAAAACAGGAGACCCAGTACTTC
V gene: TRBV2; D gene: NA; clone size: NA; J gene: TRBJ2-5; CDR3 protein: CASSEFGETQYF; CDR3 DNA: TGTGCCAGCAGTGAGTTCGGAGAGACCCAGTACTTC
V gene: TRBV9; D gene: TRBD2; clone size: few; J gene: TRBJ2-5; CDR3 protein: CASSAYWTSTETQYF; CDR3 DNA: TGTGCCAGCAGCGCCTACTGGACTAGTACGGAGACCCAGTACTTC
V gene: TRBV7-6; D gene: NA; clone size: many; J gene: TRBJ2-3; CDR3 protein: CASSLDLFTDTQYF; CDR3 DNA: TGTGCCAGCAGCCTAGATTTGTTCACAGATACGCAGTATTTT
V gene: TRBV11-2; D gene: NA; clone size: NA; J gene: TRBJ1-1; CDR3 protein: CASSLVPERDTEAFF; CDR3 DNA: TGTGCCAGCAGCTTAGTCCCAGAGAGGGACACTGAAGCTTTCTTT
V gene: TRBV29-1; D gene: NA; clone size: NA; J gene: TRBJ2-2; CDR3 protein: CSVEWGGQGLGSTGELFF; CDR3 DNA: TGCAGCGTTGAATGGGGGGGGCAGGGCTTGGGGAGCACCGGGGAGCTGTTTTTT
V gene: TRBV12-5; D gene: TRBD2; clone size: few; J gene: TRBJ2-5; CDR3 protein: CASGRTSGSGTETQYF; CDR3 DNA: TGTGCTAGTGGGCGGACTAGCGGGAGTGGGACAGAGACCCAGTACTTC
V gene: TRBV30; D gene: NA; clone size: NA; J gene: TRBJ1-1; CDR3 protein: CAWSPGESGNTEAFF; CDR3 DNA: TGTGCCTGGAGTCCCGGGGAGTCGGGGAACACTGAAGCTTTCTTT
V gene: TRBV6-4; D gene: TRBD2; clone size: NA; J gene: TRBJ2-7; CDR3 protein: CAQHGGGSYEQYF; CDR3 DNA: TGTGCCCAGCATGGGGGAGGGTCCTACGAGCAGTACTTC
V gene: TRBV7-2; D gene: NA; clone size: NA; J gene: TRBJ2-2; CDR3 protein: CASSSVGAGELFF; CDR3 DNA: TGTGCCAGCAGCTCCGTCGGGGCCGGGGAGCTGTTTTTT
V gene: TRBV7-3; D gene: NA; clone size: many; J gene: TRBJ1-1; CDR3 protein: CASSSVGGRQAFF; CDR3 DNA: TGTGCCAGCAGCTCCGTTGGGGGGCGACAAGCTTTCTTT
V gene: TRBV4-1; D gene: NA; clone size: NA; J gene: TRBJ1-2; CDR3 protein: CASSGRVVGYTF; CDR3 DNA: TGCGCCAGCAGCGGCAGGGTGGTCGGCTACACCTTC
V gene: TRBV7-9; D gene: NA; clone size: NA; J gene: TRBJ2-1; CDR3 protein: CASSPSRGGYNEQFF; CDR3 DNA: TGTGCCAGCAGCCCTAGTAGGGGCGGGTACAATGAGCAGTTCTTC
V gene: TRBV27; D gene: TRBD2; clone size: many; J gene: TRBJ2-1; CDR3 protein: CASRAAGGSLDEQFF; CDR3 DNA: TGTGCCAGCAGGGCAGCGGGAGGTTCTCTGGATGAGCAGTTCTTC
V gene: TRBV15; D gene: NA; clone size: many; J gene: TRBJ2-5; CDR3 protein: CATRRERAGETQYF; CDR3 DNA: TGTGCCACCAGGAGGGAGCGGGCAGGGGAGACCCAGTACTTC
V gene: TRBV5-1; D gene: TRBD2; clone size: NA; J gene: TRBJ2-1; CDR3 protein: CASSLLPTSGSSNEQFF; CDR3 DNA: TGCGCCAGCAGCTTGTTACCGACTAGCGGGAGCTCAAATGAGCAGTTCTTC
V gene: TRBV29-1; D gene: NA; clone size: many; J gene: TRBJ1-1; CDR3 protein: CSVVFVTEAFF; CDR3 DNA: TGCAGCGTTGTCTTCGTCACTGAAGCTTTCTTT
V gene: TRBV7-9; D gene: NA; clone size: NA; J gene: TRBJ1-4; CDR3 protein: CASSIRQSLNEKLFF; CDR3 DNA: TGTGCCAGCAGCATCAGACAGAGCCTTAATGAAAAACTGTTTTTT
V gene: TRBV29-1; D gene: NA; clone size: NA; J gene: TRBJ2-2; CDR3 protein: CSVDNGANTGELFF; CDR3 DNA: TGCAGCGTTGATAACGGGGCTAACACCGGGGAGCTGTTTTTT
V gene: TRBV2; D gene: TRBD1; clone size: few; J gene: TRBJ1-2; CDR3 protein: CATRGQVGGYAF; CDR3 DNA: TGTGCCACTCGAGGACAGGTTGGGGGCTACGCCTTC
V gene: TRBV3-1; D gene: TRBD1; clone size: few; J gene: TRBJ1-5; CDR3 protein: CASVTRGRISNQPQHF; CDR3 DNA: TGTGCCAGCGTAACCAGGGGGAGGATTAGCAATCAGCCCCAGCATTTT
V gene: TRBV11-2; D gene: NA; clone size: many; J gene: TRBJ2-7; CDR3 protein: CASSRAGQSYEQYF; CDR3 DNA: TGTGCCAGCAGCCGGGCCGGGCAATCCTACGAGCAGTACTTC
V gene: TRBV19; D gene: NA; clone size: NA; J gene: TRBJ2-7; CDR3 protein: CASSADSSYEQYF; CDR3 DNA: TGTGCCAGTAGCGCGGACTCTTCCTACGAGCAGTACTTC
V gene: TRBV28; D gene: TRBD1; clone size: once; J gene: TRBJ2-3; CDR3 protein: CASSYGTGGTDTQYF; CDR3 DNA: TGTGCCAGCAGCTATGGGACAGGGGGCACAGATACGCAGTATTTT
V gene: TRBV20-1; D gene: TRBD1; clone size: few; J gene: TRBJ1-2; CDR3 protein: CSARDELRGRRDGYTF; CDR3 DNA: TGCAGTGCTAGAGATGAATTGAGGGGGCGACGTGATGGCTACACCTTC
V gene: TRBV9; D gene: TRBD1; clone size: few; J gene: TRBJ2-7; CDR3 protein: CASSALGTALYEQYF; CDR3 DNA: TGTGCCAGCAGCGCCCTCGGGACAGCGCTCTACGAGCAGTACTTC
V gene: TRBV7-8; D gene: TRBD2; clone size: NA; J gene: TRBJ2-1; CDR3 protein: CASSERTSGSSYNEQFF; CDR3 DNA: TGTGCCAGCAGCGAACGGACTAGCGGGAGCTCCTACAATGAGCAGTTCTTC
V gene: TRBV5-6; D gene: NA; clone size: NA; J gene: TRBJ1-5; CDR3 protein: CASSGGGQPQHF; CDR3 DNA: TGTGCCAGCAGCGGGGGTGGGCAGCCCCAGCATTTT
V gene: TRBV27; D gene: NA; clone size: NA; J gene: TRBJ2-2; CDR3 protein: CASSLPGTKLVFGELFF; CDR3 DNA: TGTGCCAGCAGTCTCCCCGGGACAAAATTAGTATTCGGGGAGCTGTTTTTT
V gene: TRBV12-3/TRBV12-4; D gene: TRBD2; clone size: many; J gene: TRBJ2-3; CDR3 protein: CASSRLKLADTDTQYF; CDR3 DNA: TGTGCCAGCAGTCGCCTCAAACTAGCGGACACAGATACGCAGTATTTT
V gene: TRBV29-1; D gene: TRBD2; clone size: NA; J gene: TRBJ2-5; CDR3 protein: CSVASRGVGETQYF; CDR3 DNA: TGCAGCGTTGCCTCGCGGGGGGTGGGAGAGACCCAGTACTTC
V gene: TRBV10-3; D gene: NA; clone size: NA; J gene: TRBJ1-2; CDR3 protein: CAISDGMWGETGYTF; CDR3 DNA: TGTGCCATCAGTGACGGGATGTGGGGGGAGACTGGCTACACCTTC
V gene: TRBV12-3/TRBV12-4; D gene: NA; clone size: many; J gene: TRBJ2-7; CDR3 protein: CASSLTLAYEQYF; CDR3 DNA: TGTGCCAGCAGTTTGACGCTCGCCTACGAGCAGTACTTC
V gene: TRBV24-1; D gene: NA; clone size: few; J gene: TRBJ2-6; CDR3 protein: CATSDTGMSGANVLTF; CDR3 DNA: TGTGCCACCAGCGATACAGGGATGTCTGGGGCCAACGTCCTGACTTTC
V gene: TRBV7-9; D gene: NA; clone size: many; J gene: TRBJ1-5; CDR3 protein: CASSLSGGRNQPQHF; CDR3 DNA: TGTGCCAGCAGCTTATCAGGAGGGCGCAATCAGCCCCAGCATTTT
V gene: TRBV19; D gene: NA; clone size: NA; J gene: TRBJ1-2; CDR3 protein: CASSIEVGGYTF; CDR3 DNA: TGTGCCAGTAGTATAGAAGTCGGAGGCTACACCTTC
V gene: TRBV5-4; D gene: NA; clone size: few; J gene: TRBJ2-5; CDR3 protein: CASSLGGGAGETQYF; CDR3 DNA: TGTGCCAGCAGCTTGGGAGGGGGAGCAGGGGAGACCCAGTACTTC
V gene: TRBV7-3; D gene: TRBD2; clone size: NA; J gene: TRBJ2-2; CDR3 protein: CASSLGTSGLNTGELFF; CDR3 DNA: TGTGCCAGCAGCTTAGGGACTAGCGGCCTAAACACCGGGGAGCTGTTTTTT
V gene: TRBV6-2/TRBV6-3; D gene: TRBD2; clone size: many; J gene: TRBJ2-7; CDR3 protein: CASRRRTSGYEQYF; CDR3 DNA: TGTGCCAGCAGACGAAGGACTAGCGGATACGAGCAGTACTTC
V gene: TRBV19; D gene: TRBD1; clone size: few; J gene: TRBJ1-2; CDR3 protein: CASSELTGGWGYTF; CDR3 DNA: TGTGCCAGTAGTGAGCTTACAGGGGGCTGGGGCTACACCTTC
V gene: TRBV19; D gene: NA; clone size: NA; J gene: TRBJ1-5; CDR3 protein: CASSITADQPQHF; CDR3 DNA: TGTGCCAGTAGTATAACGGCAGATCAGCCCCAGCATTTT
V gene: TRBV20-1; D gene: TRBD2; clone size: NA; J gene: TRBJ2-1; CDR3 protein: CSATTSGRSPYNEQFF; CDR3 DNA: TGCAGTGCTACTACTAGCGGGAGGAGTCCCTACAATGAGCAGTTCTTC
V gene: TRBV20-1; D gene: TRBD2; clone size: many; J gene: TRBJ2-3; CDR3 protein: CSVREATPSTDTQYF; CDR3 DNA: TGCAGTGTGCGGGAGGCAACCCCTAGCACAGATACGCAGTATTTT
V gene: TRBV2; D gene: NA; clone size: many; J gene: TRBJ2-5; CDR3 protein: CASSRETQYF; CDR3 DNA: TGTGCCAGCTCCCGTGAGACCCAGTACTTC
V gene: TRBV5-1; D gene: NA; clone size: NA; J gene: TRBJ2-7; CDR3 protein: CASSSARLGFGEQYF; CDR3 DNA: TGCGCCAGCAGCTCAGCCAGGCTTGGATTTGGAGAGCAGTACTTC
V gene: TRBV20-1; D gene: NA; clone size: few; J gene: TRBJ2-5; CDR3 protein: CSARDQGETQYF; CDR3 DNA: TGCAGTGCTAGAGATCAAGGAGAGACCCAGTACTTC
V gene: TRBV5-5; D gene: NA; clone size: few; J gene: TRBJ2-1; CDR3 protein: CASSLTLGGREQFF; CDR3 DNA: TGTGCCAGCAGCTTGACTTTAGGTGGTCGTGAGCAGTTCTTC
V gene: TRBV28; D gene: NA; clone size: few; J gene: TRBJ1-6; CDR3 protein: CASSFTGLRPLHF; CDR3 DNA: TGTGCCAGCAGTTTTACAGGTCTTCGGCCCCTCCACTTT
V gene: TRBV7-8; D gene: NA; clone size: NA; J gene: TRBJ1-1; CDR3 protein: CASSLAETKYWVTEAFF; CDR3 DNA: TGTGCCAGCAGCTTAGCAGAAACAAAGTATTGGGTTACTGAAGCTTTCTTT
V gene: TRBV12-3/TRBV12-4; D gene: NA; clone size: many; J gene: TRBJ2-7; CDR3 protein: CASSSSTHPGDEQYF; CDR3 DNA: TGTGCCAGCAGTTCCTCAACGCACCCGGGCGACGAGCAGTACTTC
V gene: TRBV6-1; D gene: TRBD1; clone size: few; J gene: TRBJ1-2; CDR3 protein: CASSSGTAGPYTF; CDR3 DNA: TGTGCCAGCAGTTCCGGGACAGCGGGACCCTACACCTTC
V gene: TRBV20-1; D gene: NA; clone size: NA; J gene: TRBJ2-1; CDR3 protein: CSAREVPEQFF; CDR3 DNA: TGCAGTGCTAGGGAGGTGCCTGAGCAGTTCTTC
V gene: TRBV3-1; D gene: NA; clone size: many; J gene: TRBJ2-7; CDR3 protein: CASSPREIHEQYF; CDR3 DNA: TGTGCCAGCAGCCCTCGGGAGATCCACGAGCAGTACTTC
V gene: TRBV19; D gene: TRBD2; clone size: many; J gene: TRBJ2-1; CDR3 protein: CASSTPPGAGVAYNEQFF; CDR3 DNA: TGTGCCAGTAGTACCCCCCCTGGGGCGGGAGTTGCCTACAATGAGCAGTTCTTC